The clone carrying this T cell receptor beta chain was found a few times. Its antigen is not identified. This sample is part of a study of vaccination and CD4 T cells after COVID-19. With the Oncomine TCR Beta short-read assay, DNA from cultured CD4+ T cells was sequenced. The genomic DNA was obtained from cultured CD4+ T cells by extraction with the QIAamp micro DNA kit. TCRdb passed the PCR reads through MiXCR, listing each CDR3 protein once. The sample holds about 14,000 distinct CDR3 sequences; about 30% are singletons and the top ten take about 20%. Treatment specified: roughly 10-day PBMC culture with coronavirus spike peptide pools or control peptides (ViraFEST assay). Overall study findings and caveats: Going from about 22 to 38, median SARS-CoV-2-reactive clonotypes did not rise significantly.

This CDR3 comprises 15 residues. Between the trimmed V and J ends, which lost 3 bases and 0 bases, there was a span of 9 bases. Per the germline V gene, CDR1 is MNHEY and CDR2 is SMNVEV (reference sequence). This chain links TRBV27 with TRBJ1-5, with D tentatively TRBD1 (5 bases). The sequence was collected from a human donor with COVID-19. Sequenced input: cultured CD4+ T cells from blood. The CDR3 spells CASSFTGHSNQPQHF. CDR3 DNA: TGTGCCAGCAGTTTCACCGGACATAGCAATCAGCCCCAGCATTTT.